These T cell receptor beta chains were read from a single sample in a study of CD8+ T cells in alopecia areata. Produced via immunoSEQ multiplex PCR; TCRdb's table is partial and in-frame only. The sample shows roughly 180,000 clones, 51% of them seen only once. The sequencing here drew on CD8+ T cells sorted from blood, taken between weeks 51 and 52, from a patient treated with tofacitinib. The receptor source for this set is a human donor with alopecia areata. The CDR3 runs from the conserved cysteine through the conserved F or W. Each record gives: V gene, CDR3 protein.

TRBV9,CASSAQGVTNTGELFF
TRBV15,CATSRGQISYEQYF
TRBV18,CASSPPGQGNSPLHF
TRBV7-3,CASSPGEPRRSGTEAFF
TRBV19,CASSIVRESSYNEQFF
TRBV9,CASSVEAVGGAFTQYF
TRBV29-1,CSVQGGGRSYEQYF
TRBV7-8,CASSIGTSGGTGEQFF
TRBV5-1,CASSLSRAVPYEQYF
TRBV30,CAWSYRDISYEQYF
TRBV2,CASSDAQGPGTEAFF
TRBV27,CASRHKGVYEQYF
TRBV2,CASYGQGAETQYF
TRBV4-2,CASSQDAGQANQPQHF
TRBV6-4,CASSDQGSAADTQYF
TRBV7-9,CASSFGQGTGQPQHF
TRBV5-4,CASSLDRAYGYTF
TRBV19,CASSPDRGTNEKLFF
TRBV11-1,CASSPTPGENEQFF
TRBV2,CASRGQGGIEKLFF
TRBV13,CASSTGYNEQFF
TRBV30,CAWSEQGRTEAFF
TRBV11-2,CASSDQMTRQETQYF
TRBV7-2,CASSLERMYGYTF
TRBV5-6,CASSPESAYEQYF
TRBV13,CASSSRQVYNEQFF
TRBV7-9,CASSRDRFYGYTF
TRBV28,CASKPGGTYNEQFF
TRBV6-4,CASRLTGDTEAFF
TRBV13,CASTFPHSTDTQYF
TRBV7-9,CASSLGVTGNQPQHF
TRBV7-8,CASNADGTGELFF
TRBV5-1,CASSLGTENEAFF
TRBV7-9,CASSPGLAGIEQYF
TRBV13,CASSDPGQYNEQFF
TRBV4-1,CASSLYQGMATNEKLFF
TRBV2,CASRGDSNSNQPQHF
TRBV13,CASAPGHKAYEQYF
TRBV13,CASSPTGMDKSDSPLHF
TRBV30,CAWSASGVEKLFF
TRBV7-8,CASSRGVSNQPQHF
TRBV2,CASTNQGGYEQYF
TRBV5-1,CASSVRRGWETQYF
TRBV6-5,CASSYGAENTGELFF
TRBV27,CASSLWMQETQYF
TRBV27,CASKEAGAHSPLHF
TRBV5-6,CASSLEDRVDNEQFF
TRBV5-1,CASSHELAVQETQYF
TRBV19,CASTRSGTGGVETQYF
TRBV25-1,CASTRALQETQYF
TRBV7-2,CASSLSPKYEQYF
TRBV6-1,CATTKDRAPYEQYF
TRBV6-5,CASSYSILAPLGQYF